A single sample is the source of the 22 T cell receptor beta chains below, sequenced in a study of breast tumors, draining lymph nodes, adjacent tissues (dated by TCRdb to about 2016). Receptor libraries were prepared by multiplex PCR. TCRdb records Illumina HiSeq 2000 as the sequencer. TCRdb trimmed the raw reads at Q25, called clones with MiXCR and kept productive beta chains. For every CDR3 protein sequence, its rows merge into one entry that carries the most common genes and DNA. In this sample the table shows around 25,000 distinct CDR3 sequences, around 23% of which occur a single time. Approximately 15% of the sample is taken by the ten largest. Material for sequencing was breast tumor tissue. These receptors were taken from a female donor with breast cancer. Some clones in this sample may be carry-over from other donors' samples.

This clonotype was seen repeatedly, ten times or more. The chain is built from TRBV5-1 and TRBJ2-5; 7 nucleotides line up with TRBD2. The junction had 12 bases not matched to a gene; V was cut back by 5 bases and J by 5 bases. The CDR3 extends over 15 amino acids. Germline CDR1 reads SGHRS; CDR2 reads YFSETQ. CDR3 sequence reads: CASRLVSGQSETQYF. CDR3 sequence (DNA): TGCGCCAGCAGATTAGTTAGCGGGCAGAGTGAGACCCAGTACTTC. Full variable domain (remainder filled in from reference TRBV5-1 and TRBJ2-5): KAGVTQTPRYLIKTRGQQVTLSCSPISGHRSVSWYQQTPGQGLQFLFEYFSETQRNKGNFPGRFSGRQFSNSRSEMNVSTLELGDSALYLCASRLVSGQSETQYFGPGTRLLVL.

This clonotype was observed at least ten times. The chain links TRBV11-2 to TRBJ1-4; maybe TRBD1 (6 bases). CDR3 length: 16 residues. Germline CDR1 is SGHAT and CDR2 is FQNNGV. V was shortened by 2 bases and J by 0 bases, with 10 bases between the two germline ends. CDR3 loop: CASSLTGPTTNEKLFF. The CDR3 DNA follows: TGTGCCAGCAGCTTAACAGGGCCCACAACTAATGAAAAACTGTTTTTT.

This clonotype qualifies as medium-sized. V usage is TRBV6-5 and J usage is TRBJ2-7; D might be TRBD1 (6 bases). This CDR3 is built from 13 residues. The ends were cut back, 4 bases at V and 5 bases at J, with 12 bases in the middle. Germline lookup yields CDR1 MNHEY and CDR2 SVGAGI. CDR3 region: CASSFRGIHEQYF. The DNA for the CDR3 is TGTGCCAGCAGTTTTAGGGGGATCCACGAGCAGTACTTC.

For this clonotype: The missing conserved phenylalanine or tryptophan at the end of this CDR3 makes a read error likely. The DNA is left out, because the CDR3 cannot be placed on it with certainty; the CDR3 is given as TCRdb lists it. This chain joins TRBV2 and TRBJ1-2; TRBD1, the D gene given by the table, was not confirmed from the DNA. Germline lookup yields CDR1 SNHLY and CDR2 FYNNEI. Ends included, the CDR3 has 15 residues. The CDR3: CASNLPGQGHYGDTS.

This clonotype was recorded at least ten times. CDR3 DNA: TGCGCCAGCAGCTTGGAGTCAGGGGGCTCCTACGAGCAGTACTTC. It specifies CASSLESGGSYEQYF. This rearrangement joins TRBV5-1 to TRBJ2-7; TRBD1 matches 7 bases. The CDR3 runs 15 residues. Germline CDR1 SGHRS, CDR2 YFSETQ. The V segment lost 0 bases and the J segment 0 bases; nucleotides outside the gene matches: 3.

This clonotype was counted at least ten times. The chain links TRBV5-1 to TRBJ2-3, with 12 positions matching TRBD1. V was clipped by 5 bases and J by 4 bases; unmatched bases: 8. The CDR3 contains 16 residues. The germline V gene has CDR1 SGHRS and CDR2 YFSETQ. CDR3 sequence reads: CASSPLGTGGADTQYF. In DNA form, the CDR3 reads TGCGCCAGCAGTCCCTTAGGGACAGGGGGCGCAGATACGCAGTATTTT.

This clonotype was seen many times. This chain links TRBV9 with TRBJ2-5; 12 bases agree with TRBD1. Germline values: CDR1 SGDLS, CDR2 YYNGEE. Losses at the gene ends were 4 bases for V and 4 bases for J; bases not matched to a gene: 11. This CDR3 contains 17 residues. This CDR3 reads CASSPGGGTGGLETQYF. The CDR3 DNA reads TGTGCCAGCAGCCCGGGGGGGGGGACAGGGGGCTTAGAGACCCAGTACTTC.

In its sample, this clonotype was seen many times. The chain joins TRBV29-1 to TRBJ2-3; 7 nucleotides align to TRBD1. The CDR3 contains 13 residues. The germline V gene encodes CDR1 SQVTM and CDR2 ANQGSEA. The CDR3 DNA follows: TGCATCTGCGTAGACAGGGAAGCAGATACGCAGTATTTT. This codes for CICVDREADTQYF.

This clonotype was seen ten or more times. The chain combines TRBV2 with TRBJ2-7, with D possibly being TRBD1 (6 bases). Germline assignment: CDR1 SNHLY and CDR2 FYNNEI. Trimming took 8 bases from V and 0 from J, leaving 14 bases between them. The length of the CDR3 is 14 residues. CDR3 sequence: CASLARQASYEQYF. DNA of the CDR3: TGTGCCAGCCTAGCCCGACAGGCCTCCTACGAGCAGTACTTC.

In its sample, this clonotype was seen many times. V gene TRBV10-3 combines with J gene TRBJ1-5; TRBD1 is a possible D gene (5 bases). Germline CDR1 and CDR2: ENHRY and SYGVKD. This CDR3 contains 14 residues. The V gene lost 6 bases and the J gene lost 0 bases, with 9 bases spanning the gap. CDR3 sequence: CAISPGNSNQPQHF. CDR3 coding DNA: TGTGCCATCAGCCCAGGGAATAGCAATCAGCCCCAGCATTTT.

This clonotype was seen many times. The J gene is TRBJ1-4, the V gene TRBV29-1; D gene ambiguous. Trimming took 0 bases from V and 4 from J, leaving 6 bases between them. The CDR3 has 13 residues. Germline V gene lookup returns CDR1 SQVTM and CDR2 ANQGSEA. The CDR3 region has the DNA TGCAGCGTTGAAGAAGGAGATAATGAAAAACTGTTTTTT. It is translated as CSVEEGDNEKLFF.

A word on this clonotype: The final CDR3 position lacks the conserved phenylalanine or tryptophan, pointing to a likely read error. This chain uses TRBV28 with TRBJ1-2; 7 bases map to TRBD1. Germline V CDR1 and CDR2: MDHEN, SYDVKM. V gave up 1 base and J gave up 4 bases; unmatched junction bases: 6. The CDR3 extends over 15 amino acids. The CDR3, as DNA: TGTGCCAGCAGTTTATTGGGACAGCCCGCCTATGGCTACACCCTC. Its translation: CASSLLGQPAYGYTL.

This clonotype qualifies as medium-sized. The chain couples TRBV7-9 to TRBJ1-2, with 8 bases lining up with TRBD1. With 5 bases clipped from V and 6 bases from J, the junction kept 14 bases outside the gene matches. Germline V gives CDR1 SEHNR, CDR2 FQNEAQ (reference sequence). This CDR3 comprises 16 residues. The chain's CDR3 is CASSHPRRTGFNGYTF. The CDR3 DNA follows: TGTGCCAGCAGCCATCCGAGGAGGACAGGGTTTAATGGCTACACCTTC. Full variable domain (rest looked up from reference TRBV7-9 and TRBJ1-2): DTGVSQNPRHKITKRGQNVTFRCDPISEHNRLYWYRQTLGQGPEFLTYFQNEAQLEKSRLLSDRFSAERPKGSFSTLEIQRTEQGDSAMYLCASSHPRRTGFNGYTFGSGTRLTVV.

This clonotype has at least ten counts. This chain connects TRBV7-3 to TRBJ2-3; TRBD1 agrees at 8 bases. The CDR3 runs 13 residues. Germline V gene lookup returns CDR1 SGHTA and CDR2 FQGTGA. V gave up 3 bases and J gave up 6 bases; unmatched junction bases: 2. CDR3 sequence: CASSLDRVDTQYF. CDR3 nucleotide sequence: TGTGCCAGCAGCTTGGACAGGGTGGATACGCAGTATTTT.

Comments on this clonotype: Relative to the germline gene, one junction end is altered; a read error may explain this. The rearrangement joins TRBV2 to TRBJ1-6, with D maybe TRBD1 (5 bases). This CDR3 has 15 amino acids. The germline V gene encodes CDR1 SNHLY and CDR2 FYNNEI. As DNA, the CDR3 is TGTGCCGGCAGTGGGGCCTCCGGCAATAATTCACCCCTCCACTTT. It yields the protein CAGSGASGNNSPLHF.

V gene TRBV12-3 or TRBV12-4 combines with J gene TRBJ2-7, with 11 bases lining up with TRBD2. Trimming removed 3 bases from V and 8 bases from J; junction bases left unmatched: 3. The CDR3 contains 13 residues. As DNA, the CDR3 is TGTGCCAGCAGTTTCTTAGCGGGAGGGCAGCAGTACTTC. This encodes CASSFLAGGQQYF.

This clonotype was seen many times. This chain joins TRBV20-1 and TRBJ2-3; D perhaps matches TRBD1 (7 bases). Germline CDR1 is DFQATT and CDR2 is SNEGSKA (reference sequence). The V and J ends lost 6 bases and 3 bases respectively, with 19 bases between them. This CDR3 contains 15 residues. The CDR3 is CSAEGVQGLTDTQYF. CDR3 nucleotide sequence: TGCAGTGCGGAGGGAGTACAGGGGTTGACAGATACGCAGTATTTT.

At least ten counts were recorded for this clonotype. This chain uses TRBV6-5 with TRBJ2-2, with 9 bases identical to TRBD1. The germline V gene encodes CDR1 MNHEY and CDR2 SVGAGI. The CDR3 is 16 residues long. J lost 3 bases, V lost 5 bases, and 7 bases had no gene match. DNA for the CDR3: TGTGCCAGCAGTAAGAACAGGGGGCGGGACACCGGGGAGCTGTTTTTT. Translated: CASSKNRGRDTGELFF.

Note on this clonotype: This may be a read error, as it is one base from a much larger clone. The V gene is TRBV3-1, the J gene TRBJ2-7; 8 nucleotides line up with TRBD1. Germline CDR1 reads LGHDT; CDR2 reads YNNKEL (reference sequence). Trimming at V came to 4 bases and at J to 9 bases, leaving 17 bases not matched to a gene. The CDR3 is made up of 16 amino acids. DNA for the CDR3: TGTGCCAGCAGCCGACGGCCTCGGGACAGGCGATTGGGGCAGTACTTC. This translates into CASSRRPRDRRLGQYF.

This clonotype was recorded many times. The gene calls are TRBV5-1 and TRBJ2-7; 10 positions match TRBD2. There are 15 residues in the CDR3. After removal of 0 bases from V and 1 base from J, the junction contained 1 base not matched to a gene. The germline CDR1 and CDR2 sequences are SGHRS and YFSETQ. CDR3 protein: CASSLGLAGSYEQYF. The CDR3 coding sequence is TGCGCCAGCAGCTTGGGACTAGCGGGTTCCTACGAGCAGTACTTC.

This clonotype occurred many times. The rearrangement joins TRBV20-1 to TRBJ1-4, with TRBD1 as a possible D gene (5 bases). V lost 6 bases to trimming and J lost 8 bases, with 13 bases between them. The CDR3 extends over 12 amino acids. Germline CDR1 reads DFQATT; CDR2 reads SNEGSKA (reference sequence). The CDR3 DNA reads TGCAGTGCCAGTCGGGGGGGGGAAAAACTGTTTTTT. Translation: CSASRGGEKLFF.

There are many counts of this clonotype. CDR3 loop: CASSRAGLDYGYTF. The CDR3 coding sequence is TGTGCCAGCAGTAGGGCGGGGCTTGACTATGGCTACACCTTC. The V call is TRBV7-9, the J call TRBJ1-2, with TRBD1 as a possible D gene (5 bases). The CDR3 sequence is 14 residues long. Trimming took off 6 bases at V and 3 bases at J, with 14 bases between the two ends. CDR1 is SEHNR, CDR2 FQNEAQ, per germline (reference sequence).